Shown below are 26 T cell receptor beta chains from a single sample sequenced in a study of identical twins. Using its own MiXCR run on the 5' RACE reads, TCRdb lists one record per CDR3 protein. The sample carries 690,000 or so distinct CDR3 sequences, 8.6% recorded once. The same sample was also used in a study of yellow fever vaccine responses in identical twins.

Source material: PBMCs. The origin of the receptors is a young woman in good health.

This clonotype was seen repeatedly, ten times or more. The chain has TRBV7-8 and TRBJ2-1; TRBD1 matches at 7 bases. Unmatched junction bases numbered 8, after V lost 1 base and J lost 5 bases. This CDR3 is 16 amino acids long. The V gene's germline CDR1 is SGHVS and CDR2 FQNEAQ. The CDR3 loop reads CASSLDRGPGNNEQFF. CDR3 DNA: TGTGCCAGCAGCTTAGACAGGGGCCCAGGCAACAATGAGCAGTTCTTC.

This clonotype has more than one count but fewer than ten. V gene TRBV4-1 combines with J gene TRBJ2-1; D is possibly TRBD1 (5 bases). The CDR3 has 16 amino acids. In germline, CDR1 is MGHRA, CDR2 YSYEKL. V dropped 0 bases and J dropped 7 bases, with 16 bases sitting between them. This CDR3 is CASSQEQVGLSNEQFF. The CDR3 DNA is TGCGCCAGCAGCCAAGAACAGGTTGGGCTTTCGAATGAGCAGTTCTTC.

The chain has TRBV20-1 and TRBJ2-7; D is perhaps TRBD1 (5 bases). The V and J ends lost 3 bases and 5 bases respectively, with 17 bases between them. The CDR3 runs 14 residues. CDR1 is DFQATT, CDR2 SNEGSKA, per germline (reference sequence). The CDR3 nucleotides are TGCAGTGCTAGGTCCCCGGACACTCCGGACGAGCAGTACTTC. This sequence encodes CSARSPDTPDEQYF.

In this sample, this clonotype turned up a few times. V is TRBV14 and J is TRBJ2-2; maybe TRBD1 (6 bases). Looked up from germline, CDR1 is SGHDN and CDR2 is FVKESK. V lost 0 bases, J lost 4 bases, and 12 bases lay in between. There are 16 residues in the CDR3. DNA for the CDR3: TGTGCCAGCAGCCAAGAAGGCAGGGGCCCCACCGGGGAGCTGTTTTTT. This codes for CASSQEGRGPTGELFF.

The table lists this clonotype with many counts. The chain couples TRBV5-1 to TRBJ2-1; D is undetermined. The length of the CDR3 is 14 residues. The germline V gene has CDR1 SGHRS and CDR2 YFSETQ. V was pared by 1 base and J by 8 bases, with 13 bases between. The CDR3 reads CASSLIRLVDEQFF. CDR3 nucleotide sequence: TGCGCCAGCAGCTTGATAAGGCTAGTCGATGAGCAGTTCTTC.

This clonotype was counted only a few times. The chain employs TRBV9 and TRBJ2-1; 9 nucleotides align to TRBD2. The V gene end was trimmed by 5 bases and the J gene end by 5 bases; junction bases not matched to a gene: 5. Germline values: CDR1 SGDLS, CDR2 YYNGEE. The CDR3 is 14 amino acids. CDR3 nucleotides: TGTGCCAGCAGTCCGGGACTAGCCCACAATGAGCAGTTCTTC. Translation: CASSPGLAHNEQFF. The full variable domain, rest sourced from reference TRBV9 and TRBJ2-1, is DSGVTQTPKHLITATGQRVTLRCSPRSGDLSVYWYQQSLDQGLQFLIQYYNGEERAKGNILERFSAQQFPDLHSELNLSSLELGDSALYFCASSPGLAHNEQFFGPGTRLTVL.

This clonotype was seen more than once but under ten times. The rearrangement joins TRBV4-1 to TRBJ2-7, with 9 bases matching TRBD1. CDR1 MGHRA and CDR2 YSYEKL come from the germline V gene. The CDR3 covers 17 residues. With 4 bases clipped from V and 3 bases from J, the junction kept 13 bases outside the gene matches. CDR3 nucleotide sequence: TGCGCCAGCAGCCCAGTTGTTCCCGGGACAGGGAGCTACGAGCAGTACTTC. Amino acid sequence: CASSPVVPGTGSYEQYF.

The chain uses TRBV7-8 and TRBJ2-1, with unresolved D. The CDR3 has 14 residues. With 1 base removed from V and 10 bases from J, the gap between germline ends came to 14 bases. Germline V lookup: CDR1 SGHVS, CDR2 FQNEAQ. CDR3 protein: CASSLVPRVYEQFF. The CDR3 nucleotides are TGTGCCAGCAGCTTAGTTCCCCGAGTGTACGAGCAGTTCTTC.

This clonotype was detected a few times. This chain connects TRBV10-3 to TRBJ2-7, with 9 positions matching TRBD2. The CDR3 contains 13 residues. The germline V gene encodes CDR1 ENHRY and CDR2 SYGVKD. V was clipped by 7 bases and J by 3 bases; unmatched bases: 4. The CDR3 loop reads CAIKASGNYEQYF. The CDR3 DNA reads as TGTGCCATCAAGGCTAGCGGGAACTACGAGCAGTACTTC.

This clonotype was seen at least ten times. The chain has TRBV3-1 and TRBJ2-5; D perhaps matches TRBD1 (6 bases). The CDR3 has 14 amino acids. From germline, CDR1 is LGHDT and CDR2 YNNKEL (reference sequence). Trimming pared 4 bases from V and 5 bases from J, leaving 14 bases between. CDR3: CASSPGASRETQYF. DNA of the CDR3: TGTGCCAGCAGCCCAGGGGCCTCCAGGGAGACCCAGTACTTC.

This clonotype came up a few times. The rearrangement uses TRBV18 and TRBJ2-6; TRBD1 matches at 7 bases. V gave up 2 bases and J gave up 1 base; unmatched junction bases: 8. The CDR3 spans 18 residues. The germline V gene has CDR1 KGHSH and CDR2 LQKENI. The DNA of the CDR3 is TGTGCCAGCTCACCAATGAGGGGGCGCTTGTCTGGGGCCAACGTCCTGACTTTC. Residues: CASSPMRGRLSGANVLTF.

There are many counts of this clonotype. The J gene is TRBJ2-1, the V gene TRBV19; 7 nucleotides line up with TRBD1. V dropped 5 bases and J dropped 7; count of bases not matched to a gene: 2. This CDR3 is built from 12 residues. CDR1 is LNHDA, CDR2 SQIVND, per germline (reference sequence). CDR3 in amino acids: CASSDRVNEQFF. The CDR3 nucleotides are TGTGCCAGTAGTGACAGGGTAAATGAGCAGTTCTTC.

This clonotype was counted ten times or more. The genes are TRBV7-2 and TRBJ2-2, with 7 bases lining up with TRBD1. The CDR3 totals 15 residues. V shed 5 bases, J shed 4 bases, and the junction held 7 bases outside the gene matches. Germline V gene sequence: CDR1 SGHTA, CDR2 FQGNSA. CDR3 loop: CASSPPNRGTGELFF. The CDR3 DNA reads TGTGCCAGCAGCCCGCCAAACAGGGGCACCGGGGAGCTGTTTTTT. Using reference TRBV7-2 and TRBJ2-2 for the parts outside the CDR3, the full variable domain is GAGVSQSPSNKVTEKGKDVELRCDPISGHTALYWYRQSLGQGLEFLIYFQGNSAPDKSGLPSDRFSAERTGGSVSTLTIQRTQQEDSAVYLCASSPPNRGTGELFFGEGSRLTVL.

The chain employs TRBV7-9 and TRBJ2-1; perhaps D is TRBD1 or TRBD2 (5 bases each). Germline lookup yields CDR1 SEHNR and CDR2 FQNEAQ (reference sequence). V was shortened by 5 bases and J by 8 bases, with 22 bases between the two germline ends. CDR3 length equals 16 residues. This CDR3 is CASSRIPGPNADEQFF. The CDR3 DNA sequence: TGTGCCAGCAGCCGCATACCGGGACCGAATGCCGATGAGCAGTTCTTC.

The sample holds many counts of this clonotype. This chain connects TRBV7-9 to TRBJ1-6; 7 bases align to TRBD1. V gave up 2 bases and J gave up 5 bases; unmatched junction bases: 3. This CDR3 is 15 amino acids long. Germline V gene lookup returns CDR1 SEHNR and CDR2 FQNEAQ (reference sequence). The CDR3 here is CASSLYGTDNSPLHF. The CDR3 DNA reads TGTGCCAGCAGCTTATACGGGACAGATAATTCACCCCTCCACTTT. Full variable domain (outside the CDR3, taken from reference TRBV7-9 and TRBJ1-6): DTGVSQNPRHKITKRGQNVTFRCDPISEHNRLYWYRQTLGQGPEFLTYFQNEAQLEKSRLLSDRFSAERPKGSFSTLEIQRTEQGDSAMYLCASSLYGTDNSPLHFGNGTRLTVT.

V is TRBV2 and J is TRBJ2-7; TRBD1 aligns across 8 bases. Trimming removed 5 bases from V and 0 bases from J; junction bases left unmatched: 12. From germline, CDR1 is SNHLY and CDR2 FYNNEI. The CDR3 spans 17 residues. The CDR3: CASSPLYPGQDSYEQYF. Written as DNA, the CDR3 is TGTGCCAGCAGTCCACTCTACCCGGGACAGGACTCCTACGAGCAGTACTTC.

This clonotype was detected a few times. V and J are TRBV7-9 and TRBJ1-2, with TRBD1 matching over 12 bases. CDR1 and CDR2 from the germline V gene are SEHNR and FQNEAQ (reference sequence). V lost 4 bases and J lost 7; bases outside the gene matches: 7. The CDR3 is 15 residues long. The DNA of the CDR3 is TGTGCCAGCAGCTCCGAGGGACAGGGGGCAGGTGGCTACACCTTC. It codes for CASSSEGQGAGGYTF.

The chain combines TRBV6-5 with TRBJ2-7; D may correspond to TRBD1 or TRBD2 (6 bases each). This CDR3 comprises 14 residues. In germline, CDR1 is MNHEY, CDR2 SVGAGI. The ends were cut back, 2 bases at V and 5 bases at J, with 13 bases in the middle. CDR3 in amino acids: CASSYRGSGDEQYF. The CDR3 bases are TGTGCCAGCAGTTACAGGGGGTCGGGAGACGAGCAGTACTTC.

The rearrangement joins TRBV4-3 to TRBJ2-2; D remains unclear. The V gene's germline CDR1 is LGHNA and CDR2 YSLEER. The CDR3 is 13 residues long. V was trimmed by 0 bases and J by 16 bases, leaving 15 bases between them. The CDR3 reads CASSQDIGSPPFF. The CDR3 coding sequence is TGCGCCAGCAGCCAAGATATCGGCAGTCCGCCGTTTTTT.

The chain recombines TRBV5-6 with TRBJ2-3, with 10 bases fitting TRBD2. The trim removed 4 bases at V and 1 base at J, leaving 6 bases unmatched. Germline V gene data show CDR1 as SGHDT and CDR2 as YYEEEE. The CDR3 spans 16 residues. The CDR3 sequence: CASSPGLAERTDTQYF. For the CDR3, the DNA is TGTGCCAGCAGCCCAGGACTAGCGGAACGCACAGATACGCAGTATTTT.

The chain uses TRBV28 and TRBJ2-4; D possibly corresponds to TRBD1 (6 bases). The germline CDR1 and CDR2 sequences are MDHEN and SYDVKM. V was clipped by 4 bases and J by 7 bases, with 17 bases between them. This CDR3 region has 15 residues. Here the CDR3 reads CASSSYRASSNIQYF. In DNA form, the CDR3 reads TGTGCCAGCAGTTCGTACAGGGCTTCAAGTAACATTCAGTACTTC.

This clonotype has more than one count but fewer than ten. The rearrangement joins TRBV14 to TRBJ2-7; D possibly uses TRBD1 or TRBD2 (5 bases each). V lost 4 bases and J 0 bases, leaving 16 bases between the germline ends. Germline lookup yields CDR1 SGHDN and CDR2 FVKESK. The CDR3 consists of 16 residues. CDR3 amino acids: CASSPHRDRASYEQYF. The CDR3 DNA reads as TGTGCCAGCAGCCCCCACCGGGACCGAGCCTCCTACGAGCAGTACTTC.

The genes are TRBV2 and TRBJ2-1; 9 bases line up with TRBD1. This CDR3 region has 12 residues. V shed 6 bases and J 8 bases; nucleotides not matched to a gene: 2. Germline assignment: CDR1 SNHLY and CDR2 FYNNEI. The CDR3 region has the DNA TGTGCCAGCAGAAGACAGGGGGATGAGCAGTTCTTC. This gives the protein CASRRQGDEQFF. Full variable domain (missing parts from reference TRBV2 and TRBJ2-1): EPEVTQTPSHQVTQMGQEVILRCVPISNHLYFYWYRQILGQKVEFLVSFYNNEISEKSEIFDDQFSVERPDGSNFTLKIRSTKLEDSAMYFCASRRQGDEQFFGPGTRLTVL.

The genes are TRBV29-1 and TRBJ2-5, with a weak D call TRBD1 (6 bases). Per germline, CDR1 SQVTM and CDR2 ANQGSEA. The CDR3 spans 13 residues. The V gene lost 6 bases and the J gene lost 2 bases, with 13 bases spanning the gap. The CDR3 sequence is CSVPGQSQETQYF. The CDR3 DNA reads as TGCAGCGTACCAGGACAGTCACAAGAGACCCAGTACTTC.

V usage is TRBV5-1 and J usage is TRBJ2-3; 7 bases agree with TRBD2. J lost 0 bases, V lost 4 bases, and 8 bases had no gene match. This CDR3 spans 16 amino acids. Germline loops: CDR1 SGHRS, CDR2 YFSETQ. CDR3 sequence: CASSPGLDGSTDTQYF. The CDR3 DNA is TGCGCCAGCAGCCCCGGACTAGATGGGAGCACAGATACGCAGTATTTT.

The table lists this clonotype with many counts. The chain carries TRBV10-3 and TRBJ2-1, with 9 nucleotides matching TRBD2. The CDR3 sequence is 17 residues long. Per the germline V gene, CDR1 is ENHRY and CDR2 is SYGVKD. J was trimmed by 6 bases and V by 3 bases; bases with no gene match: 12. CDR3 sequence (DNA): TGTGCCATCAGTGACCTCACCGGGAGTAGCGGGAGCAATGAGCAGTTCTTC. It is translated as CAISDLTGSSGSNEQFF.